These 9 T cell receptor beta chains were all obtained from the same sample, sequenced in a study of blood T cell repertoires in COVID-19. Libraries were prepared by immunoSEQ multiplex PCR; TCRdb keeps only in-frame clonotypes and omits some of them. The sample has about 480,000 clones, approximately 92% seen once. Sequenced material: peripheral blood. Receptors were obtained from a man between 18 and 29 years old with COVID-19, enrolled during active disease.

The CDR3 here is CATSAPGTETQYF. CDR3 nucleotides: TGTGCCACCAGTGCTCCGGGAACGGAGACCCAGTACTTC. The chain links TRBV24-1 to TRBJ2-5, with D possibly TRBD2 on 5 matching bases. Trimming stripped 5 bases from V and 5 bases from J, with 11 bases between. This CDR3 comprises 13 residues. From germline, CDR1 is KGHDR and CDR2 SFDVKD.

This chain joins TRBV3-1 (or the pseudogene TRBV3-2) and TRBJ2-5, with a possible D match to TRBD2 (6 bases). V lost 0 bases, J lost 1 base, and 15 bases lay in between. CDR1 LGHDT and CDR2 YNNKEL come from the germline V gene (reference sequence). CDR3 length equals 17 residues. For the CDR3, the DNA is TGTGCCAGCAGCCAAGAAAGCCGTCTAGCGACCCAAGAGACCCAGTACTTC. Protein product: CASSQESRLATQETQYF.

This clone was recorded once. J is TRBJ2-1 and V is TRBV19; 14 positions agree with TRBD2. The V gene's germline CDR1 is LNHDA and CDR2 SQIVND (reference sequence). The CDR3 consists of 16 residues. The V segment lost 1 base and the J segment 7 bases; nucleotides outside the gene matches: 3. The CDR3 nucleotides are TGTGCCAGTAGTATAGTGGGACTAGCGGGAGATAATGAGCAGTTCTTC. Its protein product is CASSIVGLAGDNEQFF.

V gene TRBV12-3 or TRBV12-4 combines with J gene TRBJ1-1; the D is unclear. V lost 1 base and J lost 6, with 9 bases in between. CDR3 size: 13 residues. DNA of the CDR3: TGTGCCAGCAGTTTAGATCCCGGGGCTGAAGCTTTCTTT. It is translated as CASSLDPGAEAFF.

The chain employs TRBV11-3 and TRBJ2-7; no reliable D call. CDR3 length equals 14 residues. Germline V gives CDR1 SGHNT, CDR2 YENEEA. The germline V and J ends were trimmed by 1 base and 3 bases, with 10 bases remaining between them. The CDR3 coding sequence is TGTGCCAGCAGCTTAGGTCCTACTGTCTACGAGCAGTACTTC. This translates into CASSLGPTVYEQYF.

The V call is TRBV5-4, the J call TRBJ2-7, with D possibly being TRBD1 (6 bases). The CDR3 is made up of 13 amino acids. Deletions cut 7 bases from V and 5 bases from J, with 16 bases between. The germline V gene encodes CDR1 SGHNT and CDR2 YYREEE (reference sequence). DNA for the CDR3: TGTGCCAGCCCCTGGCAGGGGTGGGACGAGCAGTACTTC. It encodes CASPWQGWDEQYF.

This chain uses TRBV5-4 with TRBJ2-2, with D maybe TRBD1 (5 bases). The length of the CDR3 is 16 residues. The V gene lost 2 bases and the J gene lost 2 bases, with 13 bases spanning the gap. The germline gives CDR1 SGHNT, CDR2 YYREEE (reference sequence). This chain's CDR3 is CASSLMVRENTGELFF. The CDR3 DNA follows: TGTGCCAGCAGCTTAATGGTCAGGGAAAACACCGGGGAGCTGTTTTTT. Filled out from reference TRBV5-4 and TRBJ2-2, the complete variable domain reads ETGVTQSPTHLIKTRGQQVTLRCSSQSGHNTVSWYQQALGQGPQFIFQYYREEENGRGNFPPRFSGLQFPNYSSELNVNALELDDSALYLCASSLMVRENTGELFFGEGSRLTVL.

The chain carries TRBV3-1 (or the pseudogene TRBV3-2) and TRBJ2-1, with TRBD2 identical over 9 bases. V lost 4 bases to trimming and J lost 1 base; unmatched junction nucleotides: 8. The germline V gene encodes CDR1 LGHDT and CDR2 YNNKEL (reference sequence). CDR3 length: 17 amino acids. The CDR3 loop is CASSLRGGAISYNEQFF. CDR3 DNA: TGTGCCAGCAGCCTTCGCGGGGGGGCCATTTCCTACAATGAGCAGTTCTTC.

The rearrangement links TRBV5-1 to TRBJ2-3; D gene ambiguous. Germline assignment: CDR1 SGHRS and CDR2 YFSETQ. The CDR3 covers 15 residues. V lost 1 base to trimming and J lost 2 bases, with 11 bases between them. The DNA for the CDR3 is TGCGCCAGCAGCTTGCCTAGTTCAGTCACAGATACGCAGTATTTT. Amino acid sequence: CASSLPSSVTDTQYF.